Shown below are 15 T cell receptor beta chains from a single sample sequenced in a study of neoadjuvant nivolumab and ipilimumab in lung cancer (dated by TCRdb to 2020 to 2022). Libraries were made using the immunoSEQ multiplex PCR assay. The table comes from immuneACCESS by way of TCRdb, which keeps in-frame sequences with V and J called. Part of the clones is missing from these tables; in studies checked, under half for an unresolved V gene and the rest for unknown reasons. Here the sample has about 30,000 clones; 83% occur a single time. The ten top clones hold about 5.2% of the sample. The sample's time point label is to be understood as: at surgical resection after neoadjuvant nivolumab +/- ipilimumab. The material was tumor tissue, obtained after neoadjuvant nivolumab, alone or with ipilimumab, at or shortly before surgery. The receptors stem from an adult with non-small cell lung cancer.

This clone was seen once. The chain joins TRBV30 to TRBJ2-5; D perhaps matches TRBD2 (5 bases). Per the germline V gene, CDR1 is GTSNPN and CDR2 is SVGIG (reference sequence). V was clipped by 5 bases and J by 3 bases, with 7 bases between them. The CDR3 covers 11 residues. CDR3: CAWSAEETQYF. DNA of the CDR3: TGTGCCTGGTCAGCGGAAGAGACCCAGTACTTC.

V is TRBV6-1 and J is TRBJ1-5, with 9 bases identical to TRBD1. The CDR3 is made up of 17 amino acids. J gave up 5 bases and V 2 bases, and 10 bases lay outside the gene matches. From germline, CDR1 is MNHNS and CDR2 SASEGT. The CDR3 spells CASSEFLRDRADQPQHF. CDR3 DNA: TGTGCCAGCAGTGAATTTTTGCGGGACAGGGCCGATCAGCCCCAGCATTTT.

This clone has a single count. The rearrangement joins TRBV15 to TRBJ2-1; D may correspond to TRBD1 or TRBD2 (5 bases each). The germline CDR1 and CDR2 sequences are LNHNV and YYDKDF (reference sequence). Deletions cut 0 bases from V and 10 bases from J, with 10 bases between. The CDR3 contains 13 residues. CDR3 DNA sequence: TGTGCCACCAGCAGAGATGAGAGGGACGAGCAGTTCTTC. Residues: CATSRDERDEQFF.

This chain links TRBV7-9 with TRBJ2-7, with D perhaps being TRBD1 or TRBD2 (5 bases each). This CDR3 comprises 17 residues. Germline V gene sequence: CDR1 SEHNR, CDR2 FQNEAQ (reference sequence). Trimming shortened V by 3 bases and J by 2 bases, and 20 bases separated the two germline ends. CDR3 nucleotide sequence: TGTGCCAGCAGCTTGCGCCCTTATGGGACCCGGACCTACGAGCAGTACTTC. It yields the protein CASSLRPYGTRTYEQYF.

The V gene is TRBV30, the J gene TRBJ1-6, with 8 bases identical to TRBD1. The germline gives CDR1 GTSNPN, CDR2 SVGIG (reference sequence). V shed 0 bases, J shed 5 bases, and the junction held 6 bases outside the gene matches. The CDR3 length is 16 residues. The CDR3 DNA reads TGTGCCTGGAGTGTACGGGCCAGGGGGCATAATTCACCCCTCCACTTT. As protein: CAWSVRARGHNSPLHF.

CDR3 sequence (DNA): TGTGCCAGCAGTTACTCTACGGGTAGCAATCAGCCCCAGCATTTT. This translates into CASSYSTGSNQPQHF. The chain combines TRBV6-5 with TRBJ1-5; D ambiguous. Deletions cut 0 bases from V and 0 bases from J, with 6 bases between. The germline CDR1 and CDR2 sequences are MNHEY and SVGAGI. This CDR3 contains 15 residues.

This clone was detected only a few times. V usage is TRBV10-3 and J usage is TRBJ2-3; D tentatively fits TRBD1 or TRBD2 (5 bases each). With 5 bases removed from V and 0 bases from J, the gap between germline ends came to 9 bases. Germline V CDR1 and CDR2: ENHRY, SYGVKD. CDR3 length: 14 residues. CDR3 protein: CAISNRRSTDTQYF. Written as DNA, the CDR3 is TGTGCCATCAGTAACAGGAGGAGCACAGATACGCAGTATTTT.

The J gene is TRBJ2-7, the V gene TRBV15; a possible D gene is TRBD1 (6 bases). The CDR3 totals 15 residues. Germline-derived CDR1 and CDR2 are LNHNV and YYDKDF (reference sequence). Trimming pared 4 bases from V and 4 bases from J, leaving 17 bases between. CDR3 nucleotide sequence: TGTGCCACCAGCAATATGCAGGGGAAAGCTTACGAGCAGTACTTC. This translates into CATSNMQGKAYEQYF.

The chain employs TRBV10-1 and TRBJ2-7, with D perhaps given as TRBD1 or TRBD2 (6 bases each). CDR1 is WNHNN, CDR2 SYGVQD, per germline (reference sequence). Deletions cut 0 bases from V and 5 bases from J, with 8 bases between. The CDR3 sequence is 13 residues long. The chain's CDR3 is CASSESEGDEQYF. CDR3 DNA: TGCGCCAGCAGTGAGTCGGAGGGGGACGAGCAGTACTTC.

CDR3 residues: CASSPGGSGNIQYF. The CDR3 DNA reads as TGTGCCAGCAGCCCCGGGGGGTCAGGGAACATTCAGTACTTC. This chain joins TRBV14 and TRBJ2-4; 7 bases align to TRBD2. The V gene's germline CDR1 is SGHDN and CDR2 FVKESK. The V gene end was trimmed by 4 bases and the J gene end by 7 bases; junction bases not matched to a gene: 7. The CDR3 length is 14 residues.

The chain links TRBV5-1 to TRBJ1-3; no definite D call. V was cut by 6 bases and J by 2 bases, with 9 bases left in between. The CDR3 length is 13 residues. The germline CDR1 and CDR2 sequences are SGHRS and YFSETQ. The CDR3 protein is CASTPLTGNTIYF. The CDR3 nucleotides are TGCGCCAGCACTCCACTTACTGGAAACACCATATATTTT.

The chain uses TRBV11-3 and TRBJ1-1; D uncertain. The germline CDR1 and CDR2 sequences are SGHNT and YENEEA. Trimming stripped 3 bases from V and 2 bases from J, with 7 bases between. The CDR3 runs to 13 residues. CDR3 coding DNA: TGTGCCAGCAGCTTTAATATCAACACTGAAGCTTTCTTT. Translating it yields CASSFNINTEAFF.

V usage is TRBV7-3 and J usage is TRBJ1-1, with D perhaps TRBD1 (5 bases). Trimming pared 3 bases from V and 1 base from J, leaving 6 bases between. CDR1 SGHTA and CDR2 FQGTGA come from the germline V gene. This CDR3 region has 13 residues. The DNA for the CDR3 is TGTGCCAGCAGCTTTGGGGGGAACACTGAAGCTTTCTTT. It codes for CASSFGGNTEAFF.

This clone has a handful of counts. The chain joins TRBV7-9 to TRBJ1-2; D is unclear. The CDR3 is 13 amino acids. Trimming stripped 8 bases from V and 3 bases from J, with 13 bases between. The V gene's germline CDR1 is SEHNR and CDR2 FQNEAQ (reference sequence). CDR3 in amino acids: CASRPGFDYGYTF. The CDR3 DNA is TGTGCCAGCCGCCCAGGTTTTGACTATGGCTACACCTTC.

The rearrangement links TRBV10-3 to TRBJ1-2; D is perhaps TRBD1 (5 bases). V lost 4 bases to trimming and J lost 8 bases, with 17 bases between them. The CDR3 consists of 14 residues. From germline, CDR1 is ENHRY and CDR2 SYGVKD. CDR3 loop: CAISVGGREGGYTF. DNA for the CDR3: TGTGCCATCAGTGTGGGAGGCAGGGAGGGCGGCTACACCTTC.